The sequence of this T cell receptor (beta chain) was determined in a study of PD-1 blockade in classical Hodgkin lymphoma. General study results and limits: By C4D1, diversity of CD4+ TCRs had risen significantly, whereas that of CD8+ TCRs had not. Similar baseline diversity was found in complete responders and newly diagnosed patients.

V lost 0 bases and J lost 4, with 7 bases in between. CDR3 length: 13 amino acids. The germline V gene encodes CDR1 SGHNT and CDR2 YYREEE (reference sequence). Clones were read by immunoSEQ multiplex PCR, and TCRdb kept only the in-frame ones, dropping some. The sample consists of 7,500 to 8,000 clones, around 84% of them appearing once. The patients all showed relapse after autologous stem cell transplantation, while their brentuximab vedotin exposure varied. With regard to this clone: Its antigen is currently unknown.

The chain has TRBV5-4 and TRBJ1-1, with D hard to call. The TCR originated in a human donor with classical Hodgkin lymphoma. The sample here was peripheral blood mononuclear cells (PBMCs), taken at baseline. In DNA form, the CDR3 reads TGTGCCAGCAGCTTGGGACTGGGCACTGAAGCTTTCTTT. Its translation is CASSLGLGTEAFF.